The 25 T cell receptor beta chains below all came from one sample that was sequenced in a study of TIL therapy for anti-PD-1-resistant metastatic lung cancer. As to time point: pre-treatment sample, taken before nivolumab and TIL therapy. The libraries were made with immunoSEQ v3. Produced via immunoSEQ multiplex PCR; TCRdb's table is partial and in-frame only. The profile shows tens of thousands of clones, about nine tenths of them singletons. This material consisted of blood, taken at baseline. The receptor set was obtained from a person aged 25 to 79 with non-small cell lung cancer.

The gene calls are TRBV6-4 and TRBJ1-1; D possibly corresponds to TRBD1 (5 bases). Trimming removed 3 bases from V and 0 bases from J, with 11 bases in between. There are 15 residues in the CDR3. The germline CDR1 and CDR2 sequences are MRHNA and SNTAGT. CDR3 bases: TGTGCCAGCAGTGAATCGGAGGGGTTGAACACTGAAGCTTTCTTT. Protein sequence: CASSESEGLNTEAFF.

The chain has TRBV7-2 and TRBJ2-5; 11 positions match TRBD1. The CDR3 runs 16 residues. V shed 4 bases, J shed 5 bases, and the junction held 9 bases outside the gene matches. In germline, CDR1 is SGHTA, CDR2 FQGNSA. Here the CDR3 DNA reads TGTGCCAGCAGCTCATCCGGGACAGGGGGGGCGGAGACCCAGTACTTC. This gives the protein CASSSSGTGGAETQYF.

The chain joins TRBV1 to TRBJ2-7; the table assigns TRBD1, which was not confirmed against the DNA. TRBV1 is described as a pseudogene. The CDR3 contains 15 residues. The DNA for the CDR3 is TGCACCAGCAGCCCCCAAGTTGGGGGCCTCTACGAGCAGTACTTC. Residues: CTSSPQVGGLYEQYF.

V and J are TRBV30 and TRBJ1-4, with 8 positions matching TRBD1. Germline CDR1 GTSNPN, CDR2 SVGIG (reference sequence). The CDR3 totals 13 residues. J lost 4 bases, V lost 4 bases, and 2 bases had no gene match. CDR3 loop: CAWKDRGNEKLFF. CDR3 nucleotides: TGTGCCTGGAAAGACAGGGGTAATGAAAAACTGTTTTTT.

The rearrangement uses TRBV2 and TRBJ2-7, with D hard to call. The CDR3 loop spans 14 amino acids. The V gene lost 7 bases and the J gene lost 5 bases, with 18 bases spanning the gap. CDR1 is SNHLY, CDR2 FYNNEI, per germline. The DNA of the CDR3 is TGTGCCAGCAAGCCTCTTTTAGAGCGCCACGAGCAGTACTTC. The encoded protein is CASKPLLERHEQYF. Based on the CDR3 plus reference TRBV2 and TRBJ2-7, the full variable domain is EPEVTQTPSHQVTQMGQEVILRCVPISNHLYFYWYRQILGQKVEFLVSFYNNEISEKSEIFDDQFSVERPDGSNFTLKIRSTKLEDSAMYFCASKPLLERHEQYFGPGTRLTVT.

V gene TRBV5-1 combines with J gene TRBJ2-7; D possibly corresponds to TRBD1 (6 bases). Trimming cost V 2 bases and J 6 bases, with 21 bases left between them. The CDR3 spans 16 residues. Germline V CDR1 and CDR2: SGHRS, YFSETQ. CDR3 protein: CASSLTPQGLAGEQYF. DNA of the CDR3: TGCGCCAGCAGCTTAACACCACAGGGTCTTGCGGGCGAGCAGTACTTC.

The chain couples TRBV5-1 to TRBJ2-7; D gene ambiguous. This CDR3 spans 13 amino acids. V dropped 4 bases and J dropped 4 bases, with 12 bases sitting between them. In germline, CDR1 is SGHRS, CDR2 YFSETQ. The CDR3 region is CASSPTQLYEQYF. Here the CDR3 DNA reads TGCGCCAGCAGCCCCACACAGCTGTACGAGCAGTACTTC.

The rearrangement links TRBV18 to TRBJ2-1; the D is unclear. This CDR3 contains 13 residues. Looked up from germline, CDR1 is KGHSH and CDR2 is LQKENI. Trimming stripped 2 bases from V and 5 bases from J, with 7 bases between. CDR3 protein: CASSPTQNNEQFF. The CDR3, as DNA: TGTGCCAGCTCACCAACCCAAAACAATGAGCAGTTCTTC.

The V and J genes are TRBV30 and TRBJ1-2; D perhaps matches TRBD1 (5 bases). V lost 7 bases and J 4 bases, leaving 16 bases between the germline ends. Germline values: CDR1 GTSNPN, CDR2 SVGIG (reference sequence). The CDR3 extends over 13 amino acids. CDR3 sequence: CAFMTERGYGYTF. CDR3 nucleotides: TGTGCCTTTATGACAGAGAGGGGCTATGGCTACACCTTC.

The rearrangement joins TRBV27 to TRBJ2-2; TRBD1 might be the D (6 bases). The CDR3 contains 14 residues. Germline V gives CDR1 MNHEY, CDR2 SMNVEV (reference sequence). V lost 6 bases and J 0 bases, leaving 8 bases between the germline ends. Written as DNA, the CDR3 is TGTGCCAGCAGCGACAGGACGAACACCGGGGAGCTGTTTTTT. Its translation: CASSDRTNTGELFF.

The V call is TRBV5-6, the J call TRBJ2-7, with 8 bases that match TRBD2. J gave up 2 bases and V 4 bases, and 5 bases lay outside the gene matches. This CDR3 is built from 14 residues. Germline V CDR1 and CDR2: SGHDT, YYEEEE. The CDR3 spells CASSRTSGTYEQYF. CDR3 in DNA: TGTGCCAGCAGCCGTACTAGCGGCACCTACGAGCAGTACTTC.

The V call is TRBV5-1, the J call TRBJ2-5; a weak D match, TRBD2 (6 bases). Germline values: CDR1 SGHRS, CDR2 YFSETQ. V lost 0 bases and J lost 4, with 10 bases in between. The CDR3 consists of 14 residues. The CDR3 sequence is CASSLGLVGETQYF. The DNA of the CDR3 is TGCGCCAGCAGCTTGGGACTAGTGGGAGAGACCCAGTACTTC.

V and J are TRBV6-2 or TRBV6-3 and TRBJ2-4; 8 positions match TRBD2. Per germline, CDR1 MNHEY and CDR2 SVGEGT. The CDR3 contains 16 residues. The V segment lost 5 bases and the J segment 0 bases; nucleotides outside the gene matches: 6. The CDR3 DNA follows: TGTGCCAGCAGTAGTATACTAGCGGTAGCCAAAAACATTCAGTACTTC. It is translated as CASSSILAVAKNIQYF.

J is TRBJ1-2 and V is TRBV5-1; TRBD1 aligns across 8 bases. The germline V gene has CDR1 SGHRS and CDR2 YFSETQ. The V and J ends lost 2 bases and 4 bases, in that order; junction bases with no gene match: 1. The CDR3 is 13 residues long. The CDR3 DNA follows: TGCGCCAGCAGCTTTGACAGGGGCTATGGCTACACCTTC. Translated: CASSFDRGYGYTF.

J is TRBJ2-7 and V is TRBV27; D possibly uses TRBD1 or TRBD2 (5 bases each). In germline, CDR1 is MNHEY, CDR2 SMNVEV (reference sequence). The CDR3 is 14 amino acids. V was pared by 3 bases and J by 2 bases, with 11 bases between. CDR3 nucleotide sequence: TGTGCCAGCAGTTTCCGGGACGGAGCCTACGAGCAGTACTTC. It translates to CASSFRDGAYEQYF.

The rearrangement joins TRBV4-1 to TRBJ1-1; D perhaps matches TRBD1 (5 bases). The V end was cut by 0 bases, the J end by 5 bases, with 10 bases between. The CDR3 contains 14 residues. Germline V CDR1 and CDR2: MGHRA, YSYEKL. The CDR3 sequence: CASSQDGGGTEAFF. The CDR3 nucleotides are TGCGCCAGCAGCCAAGACGGCGGGGGGACTGAAGCTTTCTTT.

The chain has TRBV4-1 and TRBJ2-5, with TRBD1 identical over 7 bases. This CDR3 has 15 residues. Germline V CDR1 and CDR2: MGHRA, YSYEKL. V shed 5 bases, J shed 3 bases, and the junction held 9 bases outside the gene matches. This CDR3 is CASSFRQGREETQYF. The CDR3 coding sequence is TGCGCCAGCAGCTTCCGACAGGGTAGGGAAGAGACCCAGTACTTC.

V usage is TRBV15 and J usage is TRBJ2-7, with D perhaps being TRBD1 or TRBD2 (5 bases each). The CDR3 is 16 residues long. V was clipped by 1 base and J by 7 bases, with 20 bases between them. Germline CDR1 is LNHNV and CDR2 is YYDKDF (reference sequence). The DNA of the CDR3 is TGTGCCACCAGCAGAGCCACCGGGACCGGGACCAGGGAGCAGTACTTC. It is translated as CATSRATGTGTREQYF. Based on the CDR3 plus reference TRBV15 and TRBJ2-7, the full variable domain is DAMVIQNPRYQVTQFGKPVTLSCSQTLNHNVMYWYQQKSSQAPKLLFHYYDKDFNNEADTPDNFQSRRPNTSFCFLDIRSPGLGDTAMYLCATSRATGTGTREQYFGPGTRLTVT.

The chain couples TRBV5-1 to TRBJ2-7; 8 bases fit TRBD1. The V gene's germline CDR1 is SGHRS and CDR2 YFSETQ. The CDR3 is 15 residues long. J gave up 6 bases and V 4 bases, and 12 bases lay outside the gene matches. The CDR3 loop reads CASSMTGAEGTEQYF. The CDR3 nucleotides read TGCGCCAGCAGCATGACAGGGGCTGAGGGTACCGAGCAGTACTTC.

This chain joins TRBV28 and TRBJ2-7, with D unclear. CDR3 length: 15 amino acids. Per the germline V gene, CDR1 is MDHEN and CDR2 is SYDVKM. The V end was cut by 5 bases, the J end by 0 bases, with 14 bases between. The CDR3 bases are TGTGCCAGCAGTGCCCGACCTTCCAGCTCCTACGAGCAGTACTTC. The encoded protein is CASSARPSSSYEQYF.

V gene TRBV7-3 combines with J gene TRBJ2-1; D remains unclear. The germline V gene encodes CDR1 SGHTA and CDR2 FQGTGA. The CDR3 is made up of 16 amino acids. Trimming took 5 bases from V and 2 from J, leaving 16 bases between them. The CDR3 is CASSPKNWVAYNEQFF. The CDR3 DNA reads TGTGCCAGCAGCCCGAAAAACTGGGTCGCCTACAATGAGCAGTTCTTC.

This chain connects TRBV4-2 to TRBJ2-6; weak D call: TRBD2 (6 bases). V lost 4 bases, J lost 2 bases, and 24 bases lay in between. There are 20 residues in the CDR3. Germline CDR1 and CDR2: LGHNA and YNFKEQ. CDR3 in amino acids: CASSPPGGEDATAGANVLTF. CDR3 sequence (DNA): TGTGCCAGCAGCCCACCCGGAGGGGAGGACGCTACAGCTGGGGCCAACGTCCTGACTTTC.

V usage is TRBV30 and J usage is TRBJ2-7, with D uncertain. The ends were cut back, 5 bases at V and 3 bases at J, with 14 bases in the middle. The germline V gene encodes CDR1 GTSNPN and CDR2 SVGIG (reference sequence). This CDR3 is built from 13 residues. The CDR3 reads CAWAISPGYEQYF. The CDR3 nucleotides are TGTGCCTGGGCCATTAGTCCCGGCTACGAGCAGTACTTC. The variable domain in full, with the rest retrieved from reference TRBV30 and TRBJ2-7, is SQTIHQWPATLVQPVGSPLSLECTVEGTSNPNLYWYRQAAGRGLQLLFYSVGIGQISSEVPQNLSASRPQDRQFILSSKKLLLSDSGFYLCAWAISPGYEQYFGPGTRLTVT.

The rearrangement links TRBV7-2 to TRBJ2-7, with 12 bases aligning to TRBD2. CDR1 and CDR2 (germline): SGHTA, FQGNSA. The CDR3 sequence is 14 residues long. V dropped 8 bases and J dropped 4; count of bases not matched to a gene: 6. The CDR3 region is CASARTSGKYEQYF. CDR3 DNA: TGTGCCAGCGCCCGGACTAGCGGGAAATACGAGCAGTACTTC. Full variable domain (remainder filled in from reference TRBV7-2 and TRBJ2-7): GAGVSQSPSNKVTEKGKDVELRCDPISGHTALYWYRQSLGQGLEFLIYFQGNSAPDKSGLPSDRFSAERTGGSVSTLTIQRTQQEDSAVYLCASARTSGKYEQYFGPGTRLTVT.

This clone was observed once. V and J are TRBV9 and TRBJ1-1, with 7 bases identical to TRBD1. V was clipped by 3 bases and J by 2 bases; unmatched bases: 13. Per germline, CDR1 SGDLS and CDR2 YYNGEE. The CDR3 runs to 17 residues. CDR3 region: CASSDKNEGQPNTEAFF. DNA for the CDR3: TGTGCCAGCAGCGACAAGAACGAGGGACAGCCTAACACTGAAGCTTTCTTT.